The entry that follows covers one T cell receptor beta chain sequence. The data are from a study of cytomegalovirus exposure and HLA in healthy donors. Primers: 60 Vbeta forward and 13 Jbeta reverse. The method was immunoSEQ multiplex PCR; TCRdb's version includes in-frame clones alone and lacks a portion of them. The table shows about 110,000 clones, with roughly 80% occurring only once. V dropped 2 bases and J dropped 6; count of bases not matched to a gene: 10. Per germline, CDR1 SGHAT and CDR2 FQNNGV. The length of the CDR3 is 16 residues. Sequenced sample: PBMCs. V usage is TRBV11-2 and J usage is TRBJ2-1; 7 bases align to TRBD2. This TCR came from a man in his forties or fifties in good health and CMV-seronegative. CDR3 in DNA: TGTGCCAGCAGCTTACTCCGCGGGGGTGATTTCAATGAGCAGTTCTTC. Encoded protein: CASSLLRGGDFNEQFF.